This T cell receptor beta chain was retrieved from a study of cytomegalovirus exposure and HLA in healthy donors. Study findings and constraints: DRB1 showed the most TCR associations and HLA-C the fewest in a later analysis, as rates varied by HLA locus.

The PCR ran on 60 Vbeta and 13 Jbeta primers. The assay was immunoSEQ multiplex PCR, and TCRdb's table has in-frame clones only and misses some. The sample yields some 100,000 clones, approximately 70% seen once. Worth noting for this clone: Its antigen remains unknown.

This sequence was found in a woman aged 18-29 years in good health and CMV-seropositive. Sequences were obtained from PBMCs.

In DNA form, the CDR3 reads TGTGCCAGCAGTTCCCAGGCTACCGACTACACCTTC. Translation gives CASSSQATDYTF. The V call is TRBV6-6, the J call TRBJ1-2; the D is unclear. Germline lookup yields CDR1 MNHNY and CDR2 SVGAGI (reference sequence). V was clipped by 4 bases and J by 10 bases, with 13 bases between them. The CDR3 sequence is 12 residues long.